In its sample, the clone carrying this T cell receptor beta chain was seen a few times. The antigen is undetermined. This CDR3 has 17 residues. V shed 0 bases, J shed 0 bases, and the junction held 6 bases outside the gene matches. The germline V gene encodes CDR1 LNHNV and CDR2 YYDKDF (reference sequence). The data stem from a study of T cell repertoires in cytomegalovirus infection. Whole-study results and caveats: HLA-C-restricted CMV-specific TCR beta clonotypes prevailed in the ex vivo response. Cumulative public TCR beta family frequency identified carriers of CMV plus the relevant HLA.

MiXCR, applied by TCRdb to the reads, yields one record per CDR3 protein. The table has 830,000 or so distinct CDR3 sequences, approximately 30% seen once; the top ten hold roughly 12%. The TCR comes from a human donor in good health (CMV status not recorded). Some clones in this sample may be carry-over from other donors' samples. The chain links TRBV15 to TRBJ2-5; 8 nucleotides agree with TRBD2. This sample comprised cultured CD8+ T cells from PBMCs, obtained from culture after CMV antigen stimulation. The DNA of the CDR3 is TGTGCCACCAGCAGAGATCGGGGGGGCCGGTACCAAGAGACCCAGTACTTC. This gives the protein CATSRDRGGRYQETQYF.